Given below is one TCR beta chain in context. As yet, its antigen is unknown. These data originate in a study of beta chain features in type 1 diabetes. Turning to the study itself: Examination spanned around 110 million sorted cells from all samples. Overall study findings and caveats: In the patient group, naive, central memory and Treg TCRB repertoires seemed more alike than in the healthy donor group. In all four CD4+ subsets, TCRB CDR3 length was significantly, moderately reduced in type 1 diabetes.

What was sequenced were expressed TCRB transcripts, since all of the isolated RNA had been reverse transcribed. Regulatory, naive and central memory T cell samples averaged about 3.5 million reads. Here immunoSEQ multiplex PCR was the method, and the copy in TCRdb shows in-frame clones only, minus some. The sample lists more than 250,000 clones, 15% seen once, with 0.015% to 0.019% in the top ten. CDR3 length equals 15 residues. Stem cell-like memory, regulatory, central memory and naive CD4+ cells were sorted via CD45RO/CCR7/CD25/CD127/CD95/CD27. The TCR comes from a man between 18 and 29 years old with type 1 diabetes. The specimen was naive CD4+ T cells from blood. The chain has TRBV1 and TRBJ1-2. TRBV1 is a pseudogene segment. Here the CDR3 DNA reads TGCACCAGCTGCTGCCGGGAGAGAAAATGGTATGGCTACACCTTC. This translates into CTSCCRERKWYGYTF.